This TCR beta chain originates from a study of early T cells in non-severe SARS-CoV-2 infection. The table lists this clonotype with a few counts. TCRdb fed the 5' RACE reads into MiXCR, producing one record per CDR3 protein. This sample has about 76,000 distinct CDR3 sequences, with roughly a sixth found just once. This clonotype was sampled from an adult who was a healthcare worker with PCR-confirmed SARS-CoV-2 infection or an uninfected control (not recorded which). Input material: whole blood.

Written as DNA, the CDR3 is TGTGCCAGCAGTTACTCGACTAGCGGCTCCTACGAGCAGTACTTC. It translates to CASSYSTSGSYEQYF. V gene TRBV6-2 or TRBV6-3 combines with J gene TRBJ2-7; 9 nucleotides agree with TRBD2. The CDR3 consists of 15 residues. V lost 0 bases and J lost 0; bases outside the gene matches: 0. From germline, CDR1 is MNHEY and CDR2 SVGEGT.